What follows are 18 T cell receptor beta chains derived from one specimen sequenced in a study of blood T cells in healthy people across ages. Next came a second PCR, run for roughly 6 to 11 cycles, which used a sample-barcoded 5' primer along with a J-beta primer mix. TCRdb itself ran the 5' RACE reads through MiXCR, one entry per CDR3 protein. The sample consists of about 730,000 distinct CDR3 sequences, approximately 39% of them appearing once. Material: blood. The receptors originated from a woman in her sixties or seventies in good health.

The rearrangement joins TRBV4-2 to TRBJ2-3; 9 bases are a match to TRBD2. The CDR3 spans 16 residues. Germline V gives CDR1 LGHNA, CDR2 YNFKEQ. V gave up 2 bases and J gave up 3 bases; unmatched junction bases: 6. The CDR3 DNA follows: TGTGCCAGCAGCCAAAGTAGCGGGAGCCGGACAGATACGCAGTATTTT. Translation gives CASSQSSGSRTDTQYF.

This clonotype has ten or more counts. The chain is built from TRBV7-2 and TRBJ2-7, with 7 bases aligning to TRBD2. The CDR3 runs to 14 residues. The ends lost 6 bases at V and 3 bases at J; junction bases unmatched: 8. Germline values: CDR1 SGHTA, CDR2 FQGNSA. The CDR3 DNA reads TGTGCCAGCAGACTGGGCGGGAGTTTCTACGAGCAGTACTTC. This encodes CASRLGGSFYEQYF.

This clonotype has just one count. This sequence joins TRBV3-1 and TRBJ1-2; D uncertain. Trimming cost V 2 bases and J 12 bases, with 25 bases left between them. The germline V gene has CDR1 LGHDT and CDR2 YNNKEL (reference sequence). This CDR3 comprises 16 residues. The chain's CDR3 is CASSQLAKGPHDGHTF. The CDR3 DNA follows: TGTGCCAGCAGCCAATTAGCGAAGGGCCCGCATGACGGCCACACCTTC.

The genes are TRBV29-1 and TRBJ1-2, with D possibly TRBD1 on 5 matching bases. The V gene lost 2 bases and the J gene lost 7 bases, with 17 bases spanning the gap. The CDR3 extends over 14 amino acids. Per germline, CDR1 SQVTM and CDR2 ANQGSEA. The CDR3 spells CSVELYGATGGYTF. CDR3 in DNA: TGCAGCGTTGAACTATACGGGGCCACGGGTGGCTACACCTTC. The whole variable domain, filled in from reference TRBV29-1 and TRBJ1-2, reads SAVISQKPSRDICQRGTSLTIQCQVDSQVTMMFWYRQQPGQSLTLIATANQGSEATYESGFVIDKFPISRPNLTFSTLTVSNMSPEDSSIYLCSVELYGATGGYTFGSGTRLTVV.

The chain recombines TRBV5-1 with TRBJ2-3; no reliable D call. V was trimmed by 4 bases and J by 2 bases, leaving 8 bases between them. The germline CDR1 and CDR2 sequences are SGHRS and YFSETQ. This CDR3 spans 13 amino acids. In DNA, the CDR3 is TGCGCCAGCAGCCCCTTAACCACAGATACGCAGTATTTT. It translates to CASSPLTTDTQYF.

This clonotype was seen more than once but under ten times. This sequence joins TRBV5-1 and TRBJ1-4, with unresolved D. Germline V lookup: CDR1 SGHRS, CDR2 YFSETQ. Trimming took off 0 bases at V and 5 bases at J, with 8 bases between the two ends. This CDR3 comprises 14 residues. CDR3 DNA sequence: TGCGCCAGCAGCTTGGCGCCAGGAAATGAAAAACTGTTTTTT. Protein product: CASSLAPGNEKLFF.

The chain couples TRBV6-1 to TRBJ2-7; 9 bases map to TRBD2. TRBJ2-5 explains the end of the DNA better; the J call may be wrong. CDR1 MNHNS and CDR2 SASEGT come from the germline V gene. The CDR3 loop spans 16 amino acids. In DNA form, the CDR3 reads TGTGCCAGCAGTGAAGCGTTTAGCGGGGGCCCCGAGACCCAGTACTTC. Translating it yields CASSEAFSGGPETQYF.

This clonotype was detected once. The chain employs TRBV5-1 and TRBJ2-5; 9 bases match TRBD1. The ends lost 4 bases at V and 6 bases at J; junction bases unmatched: 7. CDR1 is SGHRS and CDR2 is YFSETQ in the germline V gene. CDR3 size: 14 residues. The CDR3 spells CASSPTGQGQTQYF. In DNA form, the CDR3 reads TGCGCCAGCAGCCCCACGGGACAGGGACAGACCCAGTACTTC.

This clonotype was counted only a few times. The rearrangement links TRBV20-1 to TRBJ2-3; 7 positions match TRBD1. The ends lost 0 bases at V and 1 base at J; junction bases unmatched: 1. Looked up from germline, CDR1 is DFQATT and CDR2 is SNEGSKA (reference sequence). CDR3 length: 14 residues. CDR3 protein: CSARDTGGTDTQYF. The CDR3, as DNA: TGCAGTGCTAGAGATACAGGGGGCACAGATACGCAGTATTTT.

The V gene is TRBV7-6, the J gene TRBJ2-7; 7 bases are shared with TRBD1. V was pared by 5 bases and J by 2 bases, with 18 bases of the junction left unmatched. The CDR3 totals 18 residues. Germline values: CDR1 SGHVS, CDR2 FNYEAQ. CDR3 in amino acids: CASSLFTTTGMTTYEQYF. The CDR3 DNA reads as TGTGCCAGCAGCCTATTCACGACGACAGGGATGACAACCTACGAGCAGTACTTC.

This clonotype was detected a few times. The V and J genes are TRBV30 and TRBJ2-1, with a tentative D call TRBD2 (5 bases). The V gene's germline CDR1 is GTSNPN and CDR2 SVGIG (reference sequence). The CDR3 has 13 amino acids. Written as DNA, the CDR3 is TGTGCACTGAGGGCAGACCGCTACAATGAGCAGTTCTTC. This gives the protein CALRADRYNEQFF.

Note on this clonotype: Likely a read error: the CDR3 ends without its conserved phenylalanine or tryptophan. The rearrangement uses TRBV10-3 and TRBJ1-2; TRBD1 matches at 7 bases. This CDR3 region has 14 residues. CDR1 ENHRY and CDR2 SYGVKD come from the germline V gene. V lost 6 bases, J lost 6 bases, and 10 bases stayed unmatched. The DNA for the CDR3 is TGTGCCATCAGCGCAAGACAGGGCAACAATGGCTACACCATC. Translated, it gives CAISARQGNNGYTI.

The chain is built from TRBV5-1 and TRBJ1-5; the D is unclear. Germline CDR1 SGHRS, CDR2 YFSETQ. V was clipped by 1 base and J by 6 bases, with 11 bases between them. The CDR3 covers 14 residues. For the CDR3, the DNA is TGCGCCAGCAGCTTGAGTGGGCGAACTCAGCCCCAGCATTTT. It translates to CASSLSGRTQPQHF.

This clonotype was counted only a few times. The chain couples TRBV28 to TRBJ2-1, with 14 bases matching TRBD2. Germline CDR1 and CDR2: MDHEN and SYDVKM. V trimming: 3 bases; J trimming: 9 bases; junction bases outside the gene matches: 4. CDR3 size: 15 residues. Here the CDR3 reads CASSFSGLAGVEQFF. The CDR3 DNA follows: TGTGCCAGCAGTTTTTCGGGACTAGCGGGAGTTGAGCAGTTCTTC.

This sequence joins TRBV20-1 and TRBJ2-5; 9 bases are shared with TRBD1. This CDR3 contains 15 residues. Germline CDR1 reads DFQATT; CDR2 reads SNEGSKA (reference sequence). The V and J ends lost 3 bases and 4 bases, in that order; junction bases with no gene match: 9. This chain's CDR3 is CSASMGQGRGETQYF. CDR3 nucleotides: TGCAGTGCTAGTATGGGACAGGGAAGGGGAGAGACCCAGTACTTC.

The genes are TRBV11-2 and TRBJ2-5; no clear D. The CDR3 consists of 14 residues. In germline, CDR1 is SGHAT, CDR2 FQNNGV. The V end was cut by 0 bases, the J end by 4 bases, with 9 bases between. CDR3 region: CASSLDRPPETQYF. CDR3 DNA sequence: TGTGCCAGCAGCTTAGACAGGCCTCCAGAGACCCAGTACTTC.

J is TRBJ2-5 and V is TRBV27, with 9 bases matching TRBD2. The CDR3 sequence is 15 residues long. Trimming cost V 3 bases and J 11 bases; bases outside gene matches: 13. Germline CDR1 reads MNHEY; CDR2 reads SMNVEV (reference sequence). Here the CDR3 reads CASSFVSGGLREQYF. In nucleotides, the CDR3 is TGTGCCAGCAGTTTTGTTAGCGGGGGCCTCCGGGAGCAGTACTTC.

V gene TRBV20-1 combines with J gene TRBJ1-1; 8 bases agree with TRBD1. This CDR3 has 12 amino acids. The junction had 5 bases not matched to a gene; V was cut back by 5 bases and J by 6 bases. Germline-derived CDR1 and CDR2 are DFQATT and SNEGSKA (reference sequence). The CDR3 loop reads CSAEDREAEAFF. The CDR3 nucleotides are TGCAGTGCTGAGGACAGGGAGGCTGAAGCTTTCTTT.